This T cell receptor (beta chain) was identified in a study of control samples from healthy donors and cancer patients. Generated by immunoSEQ multiplex PCR, the TCRdb table keeps only in-frame clones and is missing some. The table includes around 250,000 clones, almost 85% detected once. There are 15 residues in the CDR3. The V and J ends lost 0 bases and 3 bases respectively, with 12 bases between them. Germline loops: CDR1 MGHRA, CDR2 YSYEKL. The sample holds one count of this clone. Sequencing input: PBMCs. The clonotype originates from an older woman with lung cancer. This chain joins TRBV4-1 and TRBJ2-7, with D tentatively TRBD1 (5 bases). Here the CDR3 reads CASSQDTQGSYEQYF. The CDR3 nucleotides are TGCGCCAGCAGCCAAGACACCCAGGGAAGCTACGAGCAGTACTTC.